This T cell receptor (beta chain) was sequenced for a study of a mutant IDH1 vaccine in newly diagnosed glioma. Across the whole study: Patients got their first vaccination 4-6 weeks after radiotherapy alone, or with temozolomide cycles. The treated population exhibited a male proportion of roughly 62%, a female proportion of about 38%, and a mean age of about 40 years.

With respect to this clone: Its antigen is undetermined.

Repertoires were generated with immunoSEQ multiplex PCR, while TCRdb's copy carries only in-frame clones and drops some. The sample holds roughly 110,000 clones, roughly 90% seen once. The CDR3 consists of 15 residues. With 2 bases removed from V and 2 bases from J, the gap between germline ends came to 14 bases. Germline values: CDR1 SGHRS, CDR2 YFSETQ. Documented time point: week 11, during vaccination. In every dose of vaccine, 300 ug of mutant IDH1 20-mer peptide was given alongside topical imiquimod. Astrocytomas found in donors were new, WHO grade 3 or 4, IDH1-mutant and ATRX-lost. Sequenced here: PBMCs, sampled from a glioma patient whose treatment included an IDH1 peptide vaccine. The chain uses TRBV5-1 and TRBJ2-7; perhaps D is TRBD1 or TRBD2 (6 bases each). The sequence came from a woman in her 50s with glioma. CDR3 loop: CASSLGGGIAYEQYF. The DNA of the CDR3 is TGCGCCAGCAGCTTAGGAGGGGGAATCGCCTACGAGCAGTACTTC.